The sequence of this T cell receptor beta chain was determined in a study of blood T cell repertoires in COVID-19. Study-level background: From the United States, Italy and Spain came samples of acute and convalescent COVID-19. Sample material is recorded as cDNA or gDNA derived from T cells, B-cell-depleted T cells, or PBMCs.

CDR1 LNHDA and CDR2 SQIVND come from the germline V gene (reference sequence). This CDR3 region has 16 residues. Trimming took off 4 bases at V and 5 bases at J, with 20 bases between the two ends. Patients in Seattle were enrolled during active infection, then followed longitudinally. In the original processing: Estimation of nucleated cell counts was performed using reference gene primer amplification. TCRdb keeps only in-frame clones here, not all; method: immunoSEQ multiplex PCR. D and trimming were read from the DNA, whereas the V and J calls and clone size are those reported in that table. The sample holds 150,000 to 180,000 clones; around 83% are singletons and the top ten take 9% to 13%.

Input material: peripheral blood. This rearrangement joins TRBV19 to TRBJ1-1; D remains unclear. This TCR was recovered from a woman aged 55-70 years with COVID-19, enrolled during active disease. This CDR3 is CASSTLLVGRLTEAFF. The DNA for the CDR3 is TGTGCCAGTAGTACCCTCCTTGTGGGCAGATTGACTGAAGCTTTCTTT.